The 28 T cell receptor beta chains below were found in one sample sequenced in a study of T-cell reconstitution after alpha-beta-depleted transplantation in children. It was with unique molecular identifiers that the TCRbeta library was prepared. TCRdb processed the PCR reads anew with MiXCR; each CDR3 protein has one entry. This sample has around 50,000 distinct CDR3 sequences, with 52% found just once. Sequencing was performed on peripheral blood, taken before TCRalphabeta/CD19-depleted stem cell transplant. The receptors here all came from a boy younger than two with SCID, due to receive a stem cell transplant.

Remarks on this clonotype: A read error may produce the germline difference seen at one junction end. The chain employs TRBV4-3 and TRBJ2-7; D perhaps matches TRBD2 (5 bases). The CDR3 contains 14 residues. Germline CDR1 is LGHNA and CDR2 is YSLEER. The CDR3 region is CASSQGRTSFEQYF. The CDR3 DNA is TGCGCCAGCAGCCAAGGTCGGACTTCCTTCGAGCAGTACTTC.

This chain joins TRBV20-1 and TRBJ1-1; TRBD1 matches at 7 bases. V trimming: 5 bases; J trimming: 4 bases; junction bases outside the gene matches: 7. The germline V gene encodes CDR1 DFQATT and CDR2 SNEGSKA (reference sequence). The CDR3 sequence is 13 residues long. CDR3 in DNA: TGCAGTGCTCGGAAGGCAGGGGGCACTGAAGCTTTCTTT. This encodes CSARKAGGTEAFF.

This clonotype has at least ten counts. The V gene is TRBV20-1, the J gene TRBJ2-1; TRBD2 is a possible D gene (5 bases). With 3 bases removed from V and 10 bases from J, the gap between germline ends came to 19 bases. The CDR3 loop spans 14 amino acids. Germline-derived CDR1 and CDR2 are DFQATT and SNEGSKA (reference sequence). CDR3 sequence reads: CSASRGLVSGEQFF. CDR3 DNA sequence: TGCAGTGCTAGTCGGGGTCTGGTCAGTGGAGAGCAGTTCTTC.

The rearrangement joins TRBV6-4 to TRBJ2-3; 8 positions match TRBD2. With V trimmed by 4 bases and J by 2 bases, 5 bases remained unmatched. The germline V gene has CDR1 MRHNA and CDR2 SNTAGT. The CDR3 has 15 amino acids. The DNA of the CDR3 is TGTGCCAGCAGTGCGGCTAGCGGGTCCACAGATACGCAGTATTTT. This codes for CASSAASGSTDTQYF.

This clonotype was picked up a small number of times. V is TRBV5-8 and J is TRBJ2-7; 8 nucleotides agree with TRBD1. The CDR3 sequence is 15 residues long. V dropped 0 bases and J dropped 5; count of bases not matched to a gene: 7. The germline CDR1 and CDR2 sequences are SGHTS and YDEGEE. CDR3 in amino acids: CASSLVRGPLDEQYF. DNA for the CDR3: TGTGCCAGCAGCTTGGTCAGGGGGCCCCTAGACGAGCAGTACTTC.

This chain links TRBV20-1 with TRBJ1-1; tentatively, D is TRBD1 (6 bases). The ends were cut back, 3 bases at V and 3 bases at J, with 26 bases in the middle. This CDR3 is built from 18 residues. Germline V gene sequence: CDR1 DFQATT, CDR2 SNEGSKA (reference sequence). The CDR3 is CSARGGPPRSRGDTEAFF. CDR3 in DNA: TGCAGTGCTAGGGGGGGGCCACCAAGGTCGAGAGGGGACACTGAAGCTTTCTTT.

This clonotype appeared a few times. The chain couples TRBV29-1 to TRBJ2-5, with TRBD1 matching over 11 bases. With 4 bases clipped from V and 0 bases from J, the junction kept 4 bases outside the gene matches. The CDR3 has 15 amino acids. Germline-derived CDR1 and CDR2 are SQVTM and ANQGSEA. CDR3 nucleotide sequence: TGCAGCGTTGGTGGGACAGGGGGGTACCAAGAGACCCAGTACTTC. Its translation: CSVGGTGGYQETQYF.

Details on this clonotype: At one of its ends the junction is not consistent with the germline gene, which may arise from a read error. The V gene is TRBV28, the J gene TRBJ2-7, with D possibly matching TRBD2 (5 bases). The CDR3 spans 14 residues. Germline loops: CDR1 MDHEN, CDR2 SYDVKM. The chain's CDR3 is CASSLREGSSEQYF. CDR3 sequence (DNA): TGTGCCAGCAGTTTGAGAGAGGGTTCCTCCGAGCAGTACTTC.

V and J are TRBV5-1 and TRBJ2-5; TRBD2 might be the D (5 bases). CDR1 and CDR2 (germline): SGHRS, YFSETQ. This CDR3 comprises 14 residues. V shed 2 bases and J shed 5 bases, with 13 bases lying between them. CDR3 nucleotide sequence: TGCGCCAGCAGCTTCGAGGCGGGTTGGGAGACCCAGTACTTC. Its protein product is CASSFEAGWETQYF.

The V gene is TRBV5-1, the J gene TRBJ1-1, with unresolved D. The CDR3 runs 13 residues. V lost 4 bases and J lost 5, with 12 bases in between. CDR1 and CDR2 (germline): SGHRS, YFSETQ. CDR3 DNA: TGCGCCAGCAGCAAAGGGCCGGATACTGAAGCTTTCTTT. Encoded protein: CASSKGPDTEAFF.

The table lists this clonotype with a few counts. This chain links TRBV12-3 or TRBV12-4 with TRBJ2-1; D is possibly TRBD1 (6 bases). The CDR3 is 15 amino acids. Trimming removed 5 bases at V and 0 bases at J, with 11 bases between. CDR3 loop: CASSPQGFSYNEQFF. The CDR3 DNA is TGTGCCAGCAGTCCACAGGGATTCTCCTACAATGAGCAGTTCTTC.

J is TRBJ2-7 and V is TRBV6-2 or TRBV6-3; D is unresolved. The CDR3 has 13 amino acids. With 5 bases removed from V and 3 bases from J, the gap between germline ends came to 11 bases. Germline V gives CDR1 MNHEY, CDR2 SVGEGT. As DNA, the CDR3 is TGTGCCAGCAGTCGCAGTTATGACTACGAGCAGTACTTC. The encoded protein is CASSRSYDYEQYF.

The J gene is TRBJ1-6, the V gene TRBV6-2 or TRBV6-3, with a possible D match to TRBD1 (5 bases). This CDR3 is built from 15 residues. Germline loops: CDR1 MNHEY, CDR2 SVGEGT. V was pared by 4 bases and J by 6 bases, with 13 bases between. The CDR3 loop reads CASSFLGHGNSPLHF. DNA of the CDR3: TGTGCCAGCAGTTTTCTCGGACACGGTAATTCACCCCTCCACTTT.

V gene TRBV6-1 combines with J gene TRBJ2-1, with D possibly TRBD2 on 5 matching bases. Germline CDR1 is MNHNS and CDR2 is SASEGT. V lost 8 bases, J lost 4 bases, and 12 bases lay in between. CDR3 length: 13 amino acids. The CDR3 DNA reads TGTGCCAGCGGCTGGGGAGCGTACAATGAGCAGTTCTTC. It specifies CASGWGAYNEQFF.

This clonotype was observed a few times. CDR3 coding DNA: TGTGCCAGCAGCGTAGGGGGCAGGGGGCAAGGCAATGAGCAGTTCTTC. It translates to CASSVGGRGQGNEQFF. The V call is TRBV9, the J call TRBJ2-1; 8 nucleotides agree with TRBD1. The V segment lost 0 bases and the J segment 6 bases; nucleotides outside the gene matches: 8. The germline CDR1 and CDR2 sequences are SGDLS and YYNGEE. The CDR3 contains 16 residues.

This clonotype appeared a few times. V and J are TRBV7-3 and TRBJ2-5; 7 bases match TRBD2. Germline V lookup: CDR1 SGHTA, CDR2 FQGTGA. With 5 bases clipped from V and 4 bases from J, the junction kept 10 bases outside the gene matches. This CDR3 has 15 residues. CDR3 sequence reads: CASSLQGGAGETQYF. CDR3 bases: TGTGCCAGCAGCCTCCAGGGAGGGGCGGGAGAGACCCAGTACTTC.

A word on this clonotype: Since a much larger clone is just one base distant, this may be a read error. The chain employs TRBV7-4 and TRBJ1-2; D gene unclear. This CDR3 region has 11 residues. Deletions cut 3 bases from V and 2 bases from J, with 1 base between. Germline V lookup: CDR1 SGHVT, CDR2 SQSDAQ. The CDR3: CASSFNYGYTF. DNA for the CDR3: TGTGCCAGCAGCTTCAACTATGGCTACACCTTC.

The chain has TRBV12-3 or TRBV12-4 and TRBJ1-2, with a tentative D call TRBD1 (5 bases). The CDR3 contains 13 residues. Deletions cut 6 bases from V and 7 bases from J, with 15 bases between. The CDR3 here is CASSPGGGTGYTF. In nucleotides, the CDR3 is TGTGCCAGCAGCCCCGGCGGGGGGACTGGCTACACCTTC.

This clonotype has a count of ten or more. The chain recombines TRBV20-1 with TRBJ1-3, with D tentatively TRBD1 (6 bases). There are 12 residues in the CDR3. V was clipped by 5 bases and J by 4 bases, with 9 bases between them. From germline, CDR1 is DFQATT and CDR2 SNEGSKA (reference sequence). CDR3 sequence: CSAPDRGNTIYF. The DNA of the CDR3 is TGCAGTGCTCCCGACAGGGGAAACACCATATATTTT.

The chain has TRBV27 and TRBJ2-1, with D unclear. Per the germline V gene, CDR1 is MNHEY and CDR2 is SMNVEV (reference sequence). V shed 7 bases and J shed 5 bases, with 12 bases lying between them. CDR3 length: 13 residues. The CDR3 DNA reads TGTGCCAGCATCGAGGCAGGCAACAATGAGCAGTTCTTC. Its translation: CASIEAGNNEQFF.

This clonotype was seen a handful of times. The chain employs TRBV7-3 and TRBJ2-1; D remains ambiguous. Trimming took 5 bases from V and 2 from J, leaving 10 bases between them. CDR1 SGHTA and CDR2 FQGTGA come from the germline V gene. The CDR3 is 14 amino acids. Here the CDR3 reads CASSPALTYNEQFF. The DNA of the CDR3 is TGTGCCAGCAGCCCCGCTTTAACCTACAATGAGCAGTTCTTC.

V and J are TRBV7-2 and TRBJ2-4; TRBD2 matches at 7 bases. The CDR3 has 15 amino acids. Germline V gene sequence: CDR1 SGHTA, CDR2 FQGNSA. V shed 7 bases, J shed 8 bases, and the junction held 14 bases outside the gene matches. For the CDR3, the DNA is TGTGCCAGCACCTTCGACCTGGGGAGGGGTGACATTCAGTACTTC. The encoded protein is CASTFDLGRGDIQYF.

The genes are TRBV5-1 and TRBJ1-6, with D uncertain. From germline, CDR1 is SGHRS and CDR2 YFSETQ. The V end was cut by 0 bases, the J end by 10 bases, with 8 bases between. This CDR3 has 13 residues. The chain's CDR3 is CASSLAEESPLHF. CDR3 bases: TGCGCCAGCAGCTTGGCCGAGGAATCACCCCTCCACTTT.

This clonotype was seen only a few times. V is TRBV7-2 and J is TRBJ2-1; 8 nucleotides match TRBD1. The CDR3 loop spans 15 amino acids. CDR1 SGHTA and CDR2 FQGNSA come from the germline V gene. V shed 5 bases and J 6 bases; nucleotides not matched to a gene: 9. The CDR3 bases are TGTGCCAGCAGCCCCTCCGGGACAGGCCGCAATGAGCAGTTCTTC. This encodes CASSPSGTGRNEQFF.

There are many counts of this clonotype. V is TRBV6-5 and J is TRBJ2-5; 7 nucleotides line up with TRBD2. The junction had 15 bases not matched to a gene; V was cut back by 6 bases and J by 5 bases. This CDR3 comprises 16 residues. Germline lookup yields CDR1 MNHEY and CDR2 SVGAGI. CDR3 coding DNA: TGTGCCAGCAGCCCCTGGCGGCTAGCCGGGGGGGAGACCCAGTACTTC. Amino acid sequence: CASSPWRLAGGETQYF.

The J gene is TRBJ2-7, the V gene TRBV11-2; D unclear. The CDR3 is made up of 12 amino acids. Germline-derived CDR1 and CDR2 are SGHAT and FQNNGV. V lost 8 bases, J lost 3 bases, and 11 bases lay in between. CDR3 in amino acids: CASSGSSYEQYF. The CDR3 region has the DNA TGTGCCAGCTCGGGCTCTAGCTACGAGCAGTACTTC.

The chain has TRBV11-2 and TRBJ1-6; 10 bases map to TRBD1. Trimming cost V 1 base and J 4 bases; bases outside gene matches: 7. This CDR3 is built from 18 residues. The germline V gene encodes CDR1 SGHAT and CDR2 FQNNGV. DNA for the CDR3: TGTGCCAGCAGCTTAGTAGGGACAGGGGATAGTTATAATTCACCCCTCCACTTT. This translates into CASSLVGTGDSYNSPLHF.

This clonotype was seen a few times. V and J are TRBV5-4 and TRBJ1-5; D gene unclear. V lost 5 bases to trimming and J lost 1 base, with 13 bases between them. This CDR3 has 15 residues. CDR1 is SGHNT, CDR2 YYREEE, per germline (reference sequence). Written as DNA, the CDR3 is TGTGCCAGCAGTTCGGACCCGGGAAGCAATCAGCCCCAGCATTTT. Its translation is CASSSDPGSNQPQHF.